This TCR beta chain originates from a study of technical replicates of blood from a handful of donors. Clones were sequenced by immunoSEQ multiplex PCR, and TCRdb holds only the in-frame ones, with some missing. The sample includes 80,000 to 95,000 clones, roughly 96% of them seen just once. J lost 2 bases, V lost 6 bases, and 4 bases had no gene match. This CDR3 spans 13 amino acids. Germline lookup yields CDR1 ENHRY and CDR2 SYGVKD. The rearrangement joins TRBV10-3 to TRBJ2-7; 7 bases agree with TRBD2. The sample comprised T cells isolated from PBMCs. The clonotype was recovered from a human donor in good health. CDR3 sequence: CAIRGGLAYEQYF. The CDR3 DNA follows: TGTGCCATCAGGGGGGGGTTAGCCTACGAGCAGTACTTC.